The entry below describes one T cell receptor beta chain. Its antigen is currently unknown. These data come from a study of T cell repertoires in aging, cancer and after chemotherapy. Study-wide results and limits: Median generation probability rose over the chemotherapy interval in each cancer cohort, suggesting rebound thymic output.

TRB rearrangements spanning V, D and J were amplified using mixed TRB-A/B primers. MiXCR, applied by TCRdb to the multiplex PCR reads, yields one record per CDR3 protein. The table has 7,500 to 10,000 distinct CDR3 sequences, around a quarter seen once; the top ten hold 2% to 3%. Peripheral blood genomic DNA, not sorted cells or RNA, was the template. There are 13 residues in the CDR3. The germline V gene has CDR1 MNHEY and CDR2 SVGAGI. V was pared by 7 bases and J by 7 bases, with 2 bases of the junction left unmatched. The sequenced sample consisted of blood. The clonotype was recovered from a human donor in good health. The rearrangement links TRBV6-5 to TRBJ1-6, with TRBD1 matching over 9 bases. The CDR3 DNA is TGTGCCAGCAACGGACAGGGGAATTCACCCCTCCACTTT. Translation gives CASNGQGNSPLHF.